Listed below are T cell receptor beta chains from one sample, sequenced in a study of blood T cell repertoires in COVID-19. Assay used: immunoSEQ multiplex PCR; TCRdb lists only in-frame clones, some missing. The data hold approximately 300,000 clones, with around 90% observed a single time. Sequences were obtained from peripheral blood. The source of these receptors is a woman aged 45-65 years who had recovered from COVID-19. Each CDR3 is given with its conserved first and last residue. The D gene is left open where the match is weak. Clone size is shown for a subset of rows, as once, few, many or a class of expanded clone.

D gene: NA; V gene: TRBV5-6; J gene: TRBJ1-2; clone size: NA; CDR3 protein: CASSQTAINYGYTF; CDR3 DNA: TGTGCCAGCAGCCAGACAGCGATTAACTATGGCTACACCTTC
D gene: TRBD1; V gene: TRBV10-3; J gene: TRBJ2-7; clone size: few; CDR3 protein: CAISGDRGNYEQYF; CDR3 DNA: TGTGCCATCAGCGGGGACAGGGGTAACTACGAGCAGTACTTC
D gene: NA; V gene: TRBV15; J gene: TRBJ1-3; clone size: NA; CDR3 protein: CATSSYGGNTIYF; CDR3 DNA: TGTGCCACCAGCAGCTACGGGGGAAACACCATATATTTT
D gene: TRBD2; V gene: TRBV9; J gene: TRBJ2-1; clone size: NA; CDR3 protein: CASSIAGDYNEQFF; CDR3 DNA: TGTGCCAGCAGCATAGCGGGTGATTACAATGAGCAGTTCTTC
D gene: TRBD2; V gene: TRBV4-1; J gene: TRBJ2-1; clone size: NA; CDR3 protein: CASRHEWPAGDLYNEQFF; CDR3 DNA: TGCGCCAGCAGACATGAATGGCCAGCGGGGGACCTCTACAATGAGCAGTTCTTC
D gene: NA; V gene: TRBV11-1; J gene: TRBJ2-1; clone size: NA; CDR3 protein: CASSLDLWSSYNEQFF; CDR3 DNA: TGTGCCAGCAGCTTAGATCTCTGGAGCTCCTACAATGAGCAGTTCTTC
D gene: NA; V gene: TRBV29-1; J gene: TRBJ2-6; clone size: NA; CDR3 protein: CSAEDSLSSGANVLTF; CDR3 DNA: TGCAGCGCTGAGGACAGTTTAAGCTCTGGGGCCAACGTCCTGACTTTC
D gene: NA; V gene: TRBV5-1; J gene: TRBJ2-1; clone size: NA; CDR3 protein: CASSLGGAAYNEQFF; CDR3 DNA: TGCGCCAGCAGCTTGGGCGGGGCAGCCTACAATGAGCAGTTCTTC
D gene: TRBD1; V gene: TRBV4-3; J gene: TRBJ2-2; clone size: NA; CDR3 protein: CASSRKQGAGELFF; CDR3 DNA: TGCGCCAGCAGCCGCAAACAGGGGGCCGGGGAGCTGTTTTTT
D gene: TRBD1; V gene: TRBV18; J gene: TRBJ1-1; clone size: NA; CDR3 protein: CASSYREGAFSMEKAFF; CDR3 DNA: TGTGCCAGCTCATATCGTGAGGGGGCGTTCTCAATGGAGAAAGCTTTCTTT
D gene: NA; V gene: TRBV14; J gene: TRBJ2-5; clone size: NA; CDR3 protein: CASSVHRGGETQYF; CDR3 DNA: TGTGCCAGCAGCGTACACCGTGGCGGGGAGACCCAGTACTTC
D gene: TRBD2; V gene: TRBV5-6; J gene: TRBJ2-3; clone size: once; CDR3 protein: CASRVGGTDTQYF; CDR3 DNA: TGTGCCAGCAGAGTCGGGGGGACAGATACGCAGTATTTT
D gene: NA; V gene: TRBV27; J gene: TRBJ2-7; clone size: NA; CDR3 protein: CASSFLGLHYEQYF; CDR3 DNA: TGTGCCAGCAGTTTCCTTGGGCTGCACTACGAGCAGTACTTC
D gene: NA; V gene: TRBV30; J gene: TRBJ1-6; clone size: NA; CDR3 protein: CAWRRRAPTYNSPLHF; CDR3 DNA: TGTGCCTGGAGGAGGCGGGCCCCAACCTATAATTCACCCCTCCACTTT
D gene: NA; V gene: TRBV7-3; J gene: TRBJ1-1; clone size: NA; CDR3 protein: CASSLARNTEAFF; CDR3 DNA: TGTGCCAGCAGCTTAGCTAGGAACACTGAAGCTTTCTTT
D gene: NA; V gene: TRBV6-4; J gene: TRBJ2-1; clone size: NA; CDR3 protein: CASSAATASSYNEQFF; CDR3 DNA: TGTGCCAGCAGTGCCGCGACAGCGAGCTCCTACAATGAGCAGTTCTTC
D gene: NA; V gene: TRBV7-7; J gene: TRBJ2-1; clone size: NA; CDR3 protein: CASSLGPLSGQNNEQFF; CDR3 DNA: TGTGCTAGCAGCTTAGGCCCCCTGAGCGGTCAAAACAATGAGCAGTTCTTC
D gene: NA; V gene: TRBV19; J gene: TRBJ1-2; clone size: NA; CDR3 protein: CASTVNLRGSGYTF; CDR3 DNA: TGTGCCAGTACCGTAAACCTAAGGGGTTCTGGCTACACCTTC
D gene: NA; V gene: TRBV12-3/TRBV12-4; J gene: TRBJ1-6; clone size: NA; CDR3 protein: CASSRGDAPLHF; CDR3 DNA: TGTGCCAGCAGTCGGGGGGACGCACCCCTCCACTTT
D gene: TRBD1; V gene: TRBV3-1/TRBV3-2; J gene: TRBJ1-2; clone size: NA; CDR3 protein: CASSQDRDRGRGYTF; CDR3 DNA: TGTGCCAGCAGCCAAGATCGGGACAGGGGAAGGGGCTACACCTTC
D gene: TRBD2; V gene: TRBV4-3; J gene: TRBJ2-1; clone size: NA; CDR3 protein: CASSQALAGGHEQFF; CDR3 DNA: TGCGCCAGCAGCCAAGCGCTAGCGGGAGGGCATGAGCAGTTCTTC
D gene: NA; V gene: TRBV4-3; J gene: TRBJ2-7; clone size: NA; CDR3 protein: CASSQDWTAYEQYF; CDR3 DNA: TGCGCCAGCAGCCAAGATTGGACAGCGTACGAGCAGTACTTC
D gene: TRBD1; V gene: TRBV7-9; J gene: TRBJ2-1; clone size: once; CDR3 protein: CASSLLLGTGVNEQFF; CDR3 DNA: TGTGCCAGCAGCCTATTACTAGGGACAGGGGTCAATGAGCAGTTCTTC
D gene: NA; V gene: TRBV12-5; J gene: TRBJ1-1; clone size: NA; CDR3 protein: CASGLSVNTEAFF; CDR3 DNA: TGTGCTAGTGGTTTGTCGGTGAACACTGAAGCTTTCTTT
D gene: TRBD1; V gene: TRBV29-1; J gene: TRBJ2-7; clone size: NA; CDR3 protein: CSVRGQGAGEQYF; CDR3 DNA: TGCAGCGTCCGAGGACAGGGGGCTGGGGAGCAGTACTTC
D gene: TRBD2; V gene: TRBV6-2/TRBV6-3; J gene: TRBJ2-3; clone size: NA; CDR3 protein: CASSYGRLAGRTDTQYF; CDR3 DNA: TGTGCCAGCAGTTACGGGAGGCTAGCGGGGCGCACAGATACGCAGTATTTT
D gene: NA; V gene: TRBV18; J gene: TRBJ1-1; clone size: NA; CDR3 protein: CASSPAGDTEAFF; CDR3 DNA: TGTGCCAGCTCACCGGCAGGGGATACTGAAGCTTTCTTT
D gene: TRBD2; V gene: TRBV9; J gene: TRBJ2-2; clone size: NA; CDR3 protein: CASSVGQRGTGELFF; CDR3 DNA: TGTGCCAGCAGCGTAGGCCAGCGGGGGACCGGGGAGCTGTTTTTT
D gene: NA; V gene: TRBV12-5; J gene: TRBJ1-1; clone size: NA; CDR3 protein: CASGLAHRVDTEAFF; CDR3 DNA: TGTGCTAGTGGTTTGGCACACAGGGTGGACACTGAAGCTTTCTTT
D gene: NA; V gene: TRBV30; J gene: TRBJ2-2; clone size: NA; CDR3 protein: CAWSSHGGANTGELFF; CDR3 DNA: TGTGCCTGGAGTTCTCACGGGGGAGCGAACACCGGGGAGCTATTTTTT
D gene: TRBD1; V gene: TRBV30; J gene: TRBJ1-1; clone size: NA; CDR3 protein: CAWQGQGNTEAFF; CDR3 DNA: TGTGCCTGGCAGGGACAGGGGAACACTGAAGCTTTCTTT
D gene: NA; V gene: TRBV5-1; J gene: TRBJ1-3; clone size: NA; CDR3 protein: CASSPDRPNTIYF; CDR3 DNA: TGCGCCAGCAGCCCCGACAGGCCAAACACCATATATTTT
D gene: TRBD1; V gene: TRBV4-3; J gene: TRBJ1-1; clone size: NA; CDR3 protein: CASRDRGMVEAFF; CDR3 DNA: TGCGCCAGCCGGGACAGGGGGATGGTTGAAGCTTTCTTT
D gene: NA; V gene: TRBV5-8; J gene: TRBJ1-6; clone size: once; CDR3 protein: CASSLSHRDSPLHF; CDR3 DNA: TGTGCCAGCAGCTTGTCACACAGGGACTCACCCCTCCACTTT
D gene: TRBD2; V gene: TRBV5-1; J gene: TRBJ2-3; clone size: NA; CDR3 protein: CASSWGLAELTDTQYF; CDR3 DNA: TGCGCCAGCAGCTGGGGACTAGCGGAACTCACAGATACGCAGTATTTT
D gene: NA; V gene: TRBV5-1; J gene: TRBJ2-1; clone size: NA; CDR3 protein: CASSFNYNEQFF; CDR3 DNA: TGCGCCAGCAGCTTTAACTACAATGAGCAGTTCTTC
D gene: TRBD2; V gene: TRBV6-5; J gene: TRBJ2-1; clone size: NA; CDR3 protein: CASSLSSGLINEQFF; CDR3 DNA: TGTGCCAGCAGTTTGTCTAGCGGACTCATCAATGAGCAGTTCTTC
D gene: NA; V gene: TRBV5-4; J gene: TRBJ1-1; clone size: medium-sized; CDR3 protein: CASSLVGEGNTEAFF; CDR3 DNA: TGTGCCAGCAGCTTAGTCGGCGAGGGAAACACTGAAGCTTTCTTT
D gene: TRBD1; V gene: TRBV7-2; J gene: TRBJ1-4; clone size: NA; CDR3 protein: CASSFAGGNEKLFF; CDR3 DNA: TGTGCCAGCAGCTTTGCAGGGGGCAACGAAAAACTGTTTTTT
D gene: TRBD1; V gene: TRBV5-6; J gene: TRBJ1-3; clone size: NA; CDR3 protein: CASSFGTESGNTIYF; CDR3 DNA: TGTGCCAGCAGCTTCGGGACAGAATCTGGAAACACCATATATTTT
D gene: TRBD2; V gene: TRBV19; J gene: TRBJ2-5; clone size: NA; CDR3 protein: CASSPWAGEYRETQYF; CDR3 DNA: TGTGCCAGTAGTCCCTGGGCGGGAGAGTATCGGGAGACCCAGTACTTC
D gene: NA; V gene: TRBV10-3; J gene: TRBJ2-1; clone size: NA; CDR3 protein: CAIRPTASGRGNEQFF; CDR3 DNA: TGTGCCATCAGACCCACAGCCTCCGGGAGAGGCAATGAGCAGTTCTTC
D gene: TRBD1; V gene: TRBV7-9; J gene: TRBJ1-5; clone size: many; CDR3 protein: CASKRDSGQPQHF; CDR3 DNA: TGTGCCAGCAAACGGGACAGCGGCCAGCCCCAGCATTTT
D gene: NA; V gene: TRBV5-4; J gene: TRBJ1-1; clone size: NA; CDR3 protein: CASSSYSDSEAFF; CDR3 DNA: TGTGCCAGCAGCTCCTACTCAGACTCTGAAGCTTTCTTT
D gene: NA; V gene: TRBV5-4; J gene: TRBJ2-5; clone size: NA; CDR3 protein: CASSSPDQETQYF; CDR3 DNA: TGTGCCAGCAGTTCCCCGGACCAAGAGACCCAGTACTTC
D gene: NA; V gene: TRBV7-2; J gene: TRBJ2-5; clone size: NA; CDR3 protein: CASSRAGETQYF; CDR3 DNA: TGTGCCAGCAGCCGGGCGGGGGAGACCCAGTACTTC
D gene: TRBD1; V gene: TRBV5-1; J gene: TRBJ2-3; clone size: NA; CDR3 protein: CASSLMGTGGTDTQYF; CDR3 DNA: TGCGCCAGCAGCTTAATGGGGACAGGGGGCACAGATACGCAGTATTTT
D gene: NA; V gene: TRBV7-9; J gene: TRBJ2-7; clone size: NA; CDR3 protein: CASSLGGAGSYEQYF; CDR3 DNA: TGTGCCAGCAGCTTAGGCGGGGCGGGGTCCTACGAGCAGTACTTC
D gene: NA; V gene: TRBV19; J gene: TRBJ1-1; clone size: few; CDR3 protein: CASSIGGRGFSEAFF; CDR3 DNA: TGTGCCAGTAGTATAGGAGGCCGGGGATTCAGTGAAGCTTTCTTT
D gene: NA; V gene: TRBV12-5; J gene: TRBJ1-1; clone size: NA; CDR3 protein: CASGLVGVGLKRNTEAFF; CDR3 DNA: TGTGCTAGTGGTTTGGTAGGGGTAGGGCTAAAAAGGAACACTGAAGCTTTCTTT
D gene: TRBD1; V gene: TRBV5-4; J gene: TRBJ1-1; clone size: once; CDR3 protein: CASSLNPLGQGAGTEAFF; CDR3 DNA: TGTGCCAGCAGCTTGAACCCCCTCGGACAGGGGGCGGGCACTGAAGCTTTCTTT
D gene: NA; V gene: TRBV19; J gene: TRBJ1-1; clone size: NA; CDR3 protein: CASSIWGQRGTEAFF; CDR3 DNA: TGTGCCAGTAGTATATGGGGACAAAGGGGCACTGAAGCTTTCTTT
D gene: TRBD1; V gene: TRBV5-4; J gene: TRBJ2-7; clone size: NA; CDR3 protein: CASSLVGTGDEQYF; CDR3 DNA: TGTGCCAGCAGCTTGGTGGGGACAGGGGACGAGCAGTACTTC
D gene: TRBD1; V gene: TRBV18; J gene: TRBJ1-2; clone size: once; CDR3 protein: CASSPDRVRGYTF; CDR3 DNA: TGTGCCAGCTCACCCGACAGGGTACGGGGCTACACCTTC